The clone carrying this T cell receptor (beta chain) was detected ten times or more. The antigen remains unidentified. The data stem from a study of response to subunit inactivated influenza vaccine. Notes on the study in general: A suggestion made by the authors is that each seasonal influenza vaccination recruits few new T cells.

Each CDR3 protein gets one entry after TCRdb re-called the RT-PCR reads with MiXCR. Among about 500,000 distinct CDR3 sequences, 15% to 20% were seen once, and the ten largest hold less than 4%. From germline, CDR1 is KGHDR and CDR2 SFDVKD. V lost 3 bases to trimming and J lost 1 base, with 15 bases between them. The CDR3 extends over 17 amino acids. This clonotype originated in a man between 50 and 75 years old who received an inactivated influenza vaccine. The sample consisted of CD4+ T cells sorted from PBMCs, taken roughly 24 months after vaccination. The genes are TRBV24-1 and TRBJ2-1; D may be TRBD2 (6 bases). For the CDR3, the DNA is TGTGCCACCAGTGATGCGGGCGGGACGGGATCCTACAATGAGCAGTTCTTC. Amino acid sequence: CATSDAGGTGSYNEQFF.